Below are 29 T cell receptor beta chains sequenced from a single sample in a study of siplizumab effects on memory and regulatory T cells. The repertoire was sequenced with immunoSEQ multiplex PCR; TCRdb's copy has only in-frame clones and lacks some. The sample holds around 87,000 clones, just under 90% seen once. Material for sequencing was CD4+ T cells sorted from blood. The receptors originated from a human donor in good health.

The V and J genes are TRBV25-1 and TRBJ2-5; 8 nucleotides line up with TRBD2. Germline CDR1 and CDR2: MGHDK and SYGVNS. V was pared by 8 bases and J by 1 base, with 9 bases of the junction left unmatched. The CDR3 spans 15 residues. CDR3 coding DNA: TGTGCCAGCTCTCGGCTAGCGGGTATCCAAGAGACCCAGTACTTC. It codes for CASSRLAGIQETQYF.

This clone was picked up one time. The rearrangement joins TRBV5-6 to TRBJ2-3, with 8 bases fitting TRBD2. The length of the CDR3 is 15 residues. V was clipped by 4 bases and J by 8 bases; unmatched bases: 12. The germline gives CDR1 SGHDT, CDR2 YYEEEE. CDR3 region: CASSRLAGGEGTQYF. CDR3 DNA: TGTGCCAGCAGCCGGCTGGCGGGGGGAGAAGGTACGCAGTATTTT.

This clone has only one observation. This chain links TRBV5-1 with TRBJ2-2; D gene ambiguous. Trimming took off 2 bases at V and 8 bases at J, with 13 bases between the two ends. Germline assignment: CDR1 SGHRS and CDR2 YFSETQ. This CDR3 contains 14 residues. The CDR3 DNA reads TGCGCCAGCAGCTTCCCGACTGCGACAGGGGAGCTGTTTTTT. Its protein is CASSFPTATGELFF. The whole variable domain, remainder taken from reference TRBV5-1 and TRBJ2-2, is KAGVTQTPRYLIKTRGQQVTLSCSPISGHRSVSWYQQTPGQGLQFLFEYFSETQRNKGNFPGRFSGRQFSNSRSEMNVSTLELGDSALYLCASSFPTATGELFFGEGSRLTVL.

The chain has TRBV6-5 and TRBJ2-3; D is ambiguous. Germline CDR1 and CDR2: MNHEY and SVGAGI. The CDR3 runs 15 residues. V lost 2 bases, J lost 0 bases, and 9 bases lay in between. CDR3 in DNA: TGTGCCAGCAGTTACCAACATCTAAGCACAGATACGCAGTATTTT. It is translated as CASSYQHLSTDTQYF.

This clone was observed a single time. The chain uses TRBV19 and TRBJ2-1; 10 bases fit TRBD1. Looked up from germline, CDR1 is LNHDA and CDR2 is SQIVND (reference sequence). V lost 5 bases to trimming and J lost 3 bases; unmatched junction nucleotides: 4. The CDR3 runs to 15 residues. The CDR3, as DNA: TGTGCCAGTAGTTCCCGGGACAGGGGCTACAATGAGCAGTTCTTC. Translating it yields CASSSRDRGYNEQFF.

The chain recombines TRBV18 with TRBJ2-6; possibly TRBD1 or TRBD2 for D (6 bases each). The CDR3 is 18 amino acids. Per the germline V gene, CDR1 is KGHSH and CDR2 is LQKENI. V was clipped by 2 bases and J by 3 bases, with 17 bases between them. The CDR3 DNA reads as TGTGCCAGCTCACCAAATGGGGGGCCCGGCGGTGGGGCCAACGTCCTGACTTTC. Translation: CASSPNGGPGGGANVLTF.

The chain recombines TRBV6-6 with TRBJ2-1, with D perhaps TRBD1 (5 bases). Germline V gene data show CDR1 as MNHNY and CDR2 as SVGAGI (reference sequence). The CDR3 is 15 residues long. V lost 6 bases and J lost 6, with 18 bases in between. CDR3 region: CASSSGPWGLNEQFF. CDR3 bases: TGTGCCAGCAGCTCCGGGCCATGGGGCCTCAATGAGCAGTTCTTC.

The chain uses TRBV9 and TRBJ2-7; 9 positions match TRBD2. The germline CDR1 and CDR2 sequences are SGDLS and YYNGEE. This CDR3 spans 14 amino acids. With V trimmed by 3 bases and J by 4 bases, 5 bases remained unmatched. Here the CDR3 DNA reads TGTGCCAGCAGCGAGGGTAGCGGGAGTTACGAGCAGTACTTC. Translated: CASSEGSGSYEQYF.

This clone has just one count. The gene calls are TRBV28 and TRBJ1-5; TRBD1 matches 8 bases. The germline gives CDR1 MDHEN, CDR2 SYDVKM. J was trimmed by 3 bases and V by 5 bases; bases with no gene match: 15. This CDR3 comprises 18 residues. The CDR3 spells CASSNTGSGQGNNQPQHF. CDR3 bases: TGTGCCAGCAGTAATACCGGATCCGGACAGGGAAACAATCAGCCCCAGCATTTT.

This chain connects TRBV7-2 to TRBJ1-5, with D possibly being TRBD1 (6 bases). The V gene lost 6 bases and the J gene lost 6 bases, with 15 bases spanning the gap. Germline assignment: CDR1 SGHTA and CDR2 FQGNSA. The CDR3 length is 14 residues. As DNA, the CDR3 is TGTGCCAGCAGAGACACAGGGCTTGGTCAGCCCCAGCATTTT. Its translation is CASRDTGLGQPQHF.

The chain links TRBV30 to TRBJ2-7, with D unclear. Germline V lookup: CDR1 GTSNPN, CDR2 SVGIG (reference sequence). Trimming cost V 8 bases and J 0 bases, with 11 bases left between them. The CDR3 totals 12 residues. This CDR3 reads CAGARSSYEQYF. In DNA, the CDR3 is TGTGCCGGCGCCCGGAGCTCCTACGAGCAGTACTTC.

The V and J genes are TRBV30 and TRBJ1-2, with 8 bases fitting TRBD1. V was pared by 3 bases and J by 8 bases, with 5 bases of the junction left unmatched. In germline, CDR1 is GTSNPN, CDR2 SVGIG (reference sequence). CDR3 length equals 12 residues. The CDR3 loop reads CAWRWQGAGYTF. The DNA for the CDR3 is TGTGCCTGGAGGTGGCAGGGGGCGGGCTACACCTTC.

J is TRBJ1-1 and V is TRBV25-1, with D uncertain. The germline gives CDR1 MGHDK, CDR2 SYGVNS. CDR3 length: 16 amino acids. V was cut by 1 base and J by 1 base, with 13 bases left in between. The CDR3 protein is CASSEFSQPTNTEAFF. The CDR3 coding sequence is TGTGCCAGCAGTGAATTTAGCCAACCTACGAACACTGAAGCTTTCTTT.

J is TRBJ2-2 and V is TRBV5-1; maybe TRBD1 (7 bases). Looked up from germline, CDR1 is SGHRS and CDR2 is YFSETQ. V was shortened by 1 base and J by 0 bases, with 13 bases between the two germline ends. The CDR3 has 17 amino acids. CDR3 sequence: CASSLRPGGSNTGELFF. CDR3 nucleotides: TGCGCCAGCAGCTTGCGTCCAGGGGGGTCGAACACCGGGGAGCTGTTTTTT. Full variable domain (rest looked up from reference TRBV5-1 and TRBJ2-2): KAGVTQTPRYLIKTRGQQVTLSCSPISGHRSVSWYQQTPGQGLQFLFEYFSETQRNKGNFPGRFSGRQFSNSRSEMNVSTLELGDSALYLCASSLRPGGSNTGELFFGEGSRLTVL.

V and J are TRBV5-1 and TRBJ1-2, with D possibly being TRBD1 (6 bases). Germline V lookup: CDR1 SGHRS, CDR2 YFSETQ. The CDR3 runs to 15 residues. Trimming took 0 bases from V and 4 from J, leaving 13 bases between them. CDR3 coding DNA: TGCGCCAGCAGCTTGGAGAAGGGGACACTCTATGGCTACACCTTC. Translated: CASSLEKGTLYGYTF.

The chain uses TRBV6-5 and TRBJ2-7; 9 positions agree with TRBD1. This CDR3 region has 15 residues. V dropped 4 bases and J dropped 1; count of bases not matched to a gene: 5. The V gene's germline CDR1 is MNHEY and CDR2 SVGAGI. CDR3 nucleotide sequence: TGTGCCAGCAGTTGGACACAGGGGGCATCCTACGAGCAGTACTTC. Protein sequence: CASSWTQGASYEQYF.

Note on this clone: Other DNA sequences in this sample translate to the same CDR3. The chain combines TRBV5-4 with TRBJ1-1; D not certain. The germline V gene encodes CDR1 SGHNT and CDR2 YYREEE (reference sequence). The CDR3 runs to 15 residues. V was trimmed by 4 bases and J by 3 bases, leaving 16 bases between them. The CDR3 nucleotides read TGTGCCAGCAGCGAGACGGGGAAAGGGCACACTGAAGCTTTCTTT. Encoded protein: CASSETGKGHTEAFF. The entire variable domain, with the rest obtained from reference TRBV5-4 and TRBJ1-1, is as follows: ETGVTQSPTHLIKTRGQQVTLRCSSQSGHNTVSWYQQALGQGPQFIFQYYREEENGRGNFPPRFSGLQFPNYSSELNVNALELDDSALYLCASSETGKGHTEAFFGQGTRLTVV.

This chain connects TRBV5-1 to TRBJ2-2; 9 bases map to TRBD1. Germline V gives CDR1 SGHRS, CDR2 YFSETQ. This CDR3 comprises 16 residues. With V trimmed by 4 bases and J by 5 bases, 9 bases remained unmatched. CDR3 residues: CASSPGDRELTGELFF. CDR3 coding DNA: TGCGCCAGCAGCCCGGGGGACAGGGAGTTGACCGGGGAGCTGTTTTTT.

The chain is built from TRBV6-1 and TRBJ2-1; D is possibly TRBD2 (5 bases). The V and J ends lost 7 bases and 5 bases respectively, with 12 bases between them. CDR1 and CDR2 (germline): MNHNS, SASEGT. The CDR3 has 13 amino acids. Here the CDR3 DNA reads TGTGCCAGCACCTGGCCAGCGGACAATGAGCAGTTCTTC. Protein product: CASTWPADNEQFF.

The chain is built from TRBV19 and TRBJ2-2; D gene uncertain. Trimming stripped 2 bases from V and 1 base from J, with 5 bases between. The germline CDR1 and CDR2 sequences are LNHDA and SQIVND (reference sequence). This CDR3 contains 14 residues. The CDR3 DNA is TGTGCCAGTAGTATACAACAGAACACCGGGGAGCTGTTTTTT. This sequence encodes CASSIQQNTGELFF.

The chain links TRBV5-4 to TRBJ2-2, with D unresolved. CDR3 length: 11 amino acids. V was pared by 7 bases and J by 7 bases, with 8 bases between. Germline lookup yields CDR1 SGHNT and CDR2 YYREEE (reference sequence). The CDR3 here is CASDGGGELFF. DNA of the CDR3: TGTGCCAGCGACGGTGGCGGGGAGCTGTTTTTT.

The chain joins TRBV5-1 to TRBJ2-3; D remains unclear. Germline V gene data show CDR1 as SGHRS and CDR2 as YFSETQ. The germline V and J ends were trimmed by 0 bases and 3 bases, with 8 bases remaining between them. The CDR3 covers 14 residues. This CDR3 is CASSLGTYTDTQYF. The DNA for the CDR3 is TGCGCCAGCAGCTTGGGGACCTATACAGATACGCAGTATTTT.

This clone has only a few counts. The chain combines TRBV10-3 with TRBJ1-5; D not resolved. Germline V gene lookup returns CDR1 ENHRY and CDR2 SYGVKD. The CDR3 is made up of 12 amino acids. V was shortened by 2 bases and J by 5 bases, with 4 bases between the two germline ends. CDR3 in amino acids: CAISEIDQPQHF. Here the CDR3 DNA reads TGTGCCATCAGTGAGATAGATCAGCCCCAGCATTTT.

This clone was counted a few times. The chain employs TRBV15 and TRBJ1-4; tentative D call: TRBD1 (5 bases). The germline gives CDR1 LNHNV, CDR2 YYDKDF (reference sequence). There are 16 residues in the CDR3. The ends were cut back, 0 bases at V and 2 bases at J, with 10 bases in the middle. This chain's CDR3 is CATSRDPSGTNEKLFF. In DNA, the CDR3 is TGTGCCACCAGCAGAGATCCGTCAGGGACTAATGAAAAACTGTTTTTT.

This clone has a handful of counts. The chain links TRBV27 to TRBJ2-7; 9 bases line up with TRBD2. The CDR3 contains 13 residues. The trim removed 6 bases at V and 4 bases at J, leaving 4 bases unmatched. The germline CDR1 and CDR2 sequences are MNHEY and SMNVEV (reference sequence). In nucleotides, the CDR3 is TGTGCCAGCAGGGCGGGAGGGAGATACGAGCAGTACTTC. Translating it yields CASRAGGRYEQYF.

The rearrangement links TRBV7-9 to TRBJ2-1; 11 nucleotides agree with TRBD2. CDR1 SEHNR and CDR2 FQNEAQ come from the germline V gene (reference sequence). Trimming removed 5 bases from V and 7 bases from J; junction bases left unmatched: 10. The CDR3 length is 16 residues. CDR3 protein: CASSETGTSGRNEQFF. In nucleotides, the CDR3 is TGTGCCAGCAGCGAAACCGGGACTAGCGGTCGGAATGAGCAGTTCTTC.

The chain recombines TRBV30 with TRBJ2-3, with D perhaps assigned TRBD1 or TRBD2 (7 bases each). The CDR3 has 14 amino acids. CDR1 is GTSNPN, CDR2 SVGIG, per germline (reference sequence). Trimming took off 1 base at V and 3 bases at J, with 11 bases between the two ends. CDR3 DNA sequence: TGTGCCTGGAGTGCCCAGGGGGGGACAGATACGCAGTATTTT. Protein sequence: CAWSAQGGTDTQYF.

The chain carries TRBV20-1 and TRBJ2-1, with no clear D. V lost 4 bases to trimming and J lost 5 bases, with 6 bases between them. This CDR3 has 11 residues. Germline loops: CDR1 DFQATT, CDR2 SNEGSKA (reference sequence). The CDR3 sequence: CSAKKDNEQFF. The CDR3 region has the DNA TGCAGTGCTAAGAAAGACAATGAGCAGTTCTTC.

This chain connects TRBV7-9 to TRBJ2-1, with D unclear. Germline CDR1 is SEHNR and CDR2 is FQNEAQ (reference sequence). Trimming shortened V by 5 bases and J by 6 bases, and 20 bases separated the two germline ends. CDR3 size: 16 residues. The chain's CDR3 is CASSQQERTWGNEQFF. The CDR3 DNA follows: TGTGCCAGCAGCCAACAAGAGCGCACATGGGGCAATGAGCAGTTCTTC.